These 2 T cell receptor beta chains share one sample of origin, sequenced in a study of long-term antiretroviral therapy in people with HIV. A v3.0 immunoSEQ assay was performed at survey level. Using immunoSEQ multiplex PCR, the repertoire was profiled, and TCRdb retains in-frame clones only, with some absent. In the table there are fewer than 40,000 clones, approximately 80% of which are singletons. This specimen was unsorted PBMCs, taken 3.1 years after starting antiretroviral therapy. The receptor set was obtained from a woman between 45 and 60 years old with HIV.

The count of this clone is one. The genes are TRBV19 and TRBJ1-1, with D possibly TRBD1 on 5 matching bases. Trimming cost V 4 bases and J 4 bases, with 16 bases left between them. The CDR3 sequence is 15 residues long. Germline assignment: CDR1 LNHDA and CDR2 SQIVND (reference sequence). The CDR3 DNA is TGTGCCAGTAGTACCCCGGACGGGGGAGGCACTGAAGCTTTCTTT. Its translation is CASSTPDGGGTEAFF.

This clone showed up just a few times. The rearrangement uses TRBV18 and TRBJ1-6, with 11 bases lining up with TRBD1. CDR1 and CDR2 (germline): KGHSH, LQKENI. Trimming cost V 3 bases and J 13 bases; bases outside gene matches: 5. The CDR3 is made up of 14 amino acids. The CDR3 nucleotides are TGTGCCAGCTCACCCGGACAGGGGGCTGGGCCCCTCCACTTT. Protein sequence: CASSPGQGAGPLHF. Drawing the rest from reference TRBV18 and TRBJ1-6, the complete variable domain is NAGVMQNPRHLVRRRGQEARLRCSPMKGHSHVYWYRQLPEEGLKFMVYLQKENIIDESGMPKERFSAEFPKEGPSILRIQQVVRGDSAAYFCASSPGQGAGPLHFGNGTRLTVT.